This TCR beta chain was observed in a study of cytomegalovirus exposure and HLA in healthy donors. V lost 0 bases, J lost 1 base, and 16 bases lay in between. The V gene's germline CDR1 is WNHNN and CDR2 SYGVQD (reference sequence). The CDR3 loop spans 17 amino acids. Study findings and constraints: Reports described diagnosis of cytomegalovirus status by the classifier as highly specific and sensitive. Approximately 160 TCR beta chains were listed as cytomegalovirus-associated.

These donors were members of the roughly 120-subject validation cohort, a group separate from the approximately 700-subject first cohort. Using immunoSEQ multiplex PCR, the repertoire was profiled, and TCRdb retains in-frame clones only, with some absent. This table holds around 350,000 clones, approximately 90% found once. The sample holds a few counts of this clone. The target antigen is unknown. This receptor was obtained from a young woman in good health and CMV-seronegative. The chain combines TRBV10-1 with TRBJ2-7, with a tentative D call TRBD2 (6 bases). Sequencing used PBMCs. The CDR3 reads CASSESLLGTPSYEQYF. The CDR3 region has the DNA TGCGCCAGCAGTGAGTCCCTCCTGGGGACTCCTTCCTACGAGCAGTACTTC.